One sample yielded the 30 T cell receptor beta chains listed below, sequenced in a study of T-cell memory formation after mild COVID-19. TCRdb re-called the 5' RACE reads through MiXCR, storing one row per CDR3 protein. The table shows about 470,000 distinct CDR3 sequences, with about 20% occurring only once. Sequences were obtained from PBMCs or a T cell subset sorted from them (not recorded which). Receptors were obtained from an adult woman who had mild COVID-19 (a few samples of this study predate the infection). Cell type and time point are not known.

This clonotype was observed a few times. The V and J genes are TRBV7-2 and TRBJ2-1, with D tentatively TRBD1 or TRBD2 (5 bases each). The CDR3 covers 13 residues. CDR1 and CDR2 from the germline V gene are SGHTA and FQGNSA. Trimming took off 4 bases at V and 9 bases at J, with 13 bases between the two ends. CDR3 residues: CASSSTRDREQFF. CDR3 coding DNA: TGTGCCAGCAGCTCCACCCGGGACCGTGAGCAGTTCTTC.

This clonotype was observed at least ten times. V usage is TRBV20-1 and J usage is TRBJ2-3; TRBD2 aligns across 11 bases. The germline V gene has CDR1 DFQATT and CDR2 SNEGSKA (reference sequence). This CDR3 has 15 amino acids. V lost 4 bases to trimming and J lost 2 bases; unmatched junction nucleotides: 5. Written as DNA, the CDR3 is TGCAGTGCTAAAGAGACTAGCGGGGTCACAGATACGCAGTATTTT. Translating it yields CSAKETSGVTDTQYF.

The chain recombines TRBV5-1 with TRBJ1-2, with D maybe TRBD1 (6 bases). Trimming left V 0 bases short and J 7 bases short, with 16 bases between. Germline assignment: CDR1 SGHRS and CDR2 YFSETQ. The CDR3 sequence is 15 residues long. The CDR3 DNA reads TGCGCCAGCAGCTTGGACGGCAGGGGAGGCTTTGGCTACACCTTC. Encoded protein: CASSLDGRGGFGYTF.

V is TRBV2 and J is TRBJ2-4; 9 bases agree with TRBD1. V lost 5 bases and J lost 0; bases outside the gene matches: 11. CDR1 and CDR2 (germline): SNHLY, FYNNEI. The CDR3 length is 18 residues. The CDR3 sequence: CASSLDRGSELAKNIQYF. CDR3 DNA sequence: TGTGCCAGCAGTCTAGACAGGGGGTCGGAATTAGCCAAAAACATTCAGTACTTC.

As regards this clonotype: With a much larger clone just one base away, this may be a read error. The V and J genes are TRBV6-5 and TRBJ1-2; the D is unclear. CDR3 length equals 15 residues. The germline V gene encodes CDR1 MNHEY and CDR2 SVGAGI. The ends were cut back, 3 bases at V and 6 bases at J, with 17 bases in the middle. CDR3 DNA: TGTGCCAGCAGTTATCTAGGACCCCCAAGGGATGGCTACACCTTC. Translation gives CASSYLGPPRDGYTF.

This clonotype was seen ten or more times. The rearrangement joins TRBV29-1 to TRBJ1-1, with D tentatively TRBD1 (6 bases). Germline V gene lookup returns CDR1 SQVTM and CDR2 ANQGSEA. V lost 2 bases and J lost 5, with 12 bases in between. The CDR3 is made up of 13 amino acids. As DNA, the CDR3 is TGCAGCGTTGAACTGGGGGGCCGGACTGAAGCTTTCTTT. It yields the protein CSVELGGRTEAFF.

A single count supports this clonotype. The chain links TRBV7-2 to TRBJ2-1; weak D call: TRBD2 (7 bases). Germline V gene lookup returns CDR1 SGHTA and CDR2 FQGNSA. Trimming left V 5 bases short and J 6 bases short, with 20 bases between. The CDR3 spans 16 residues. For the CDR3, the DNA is TGTGCCAGCAGCGAGAGGGGGGGCCGGACCCTCAATGAGCAGTTCTTC. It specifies CASSERGGRTLNEQFF.

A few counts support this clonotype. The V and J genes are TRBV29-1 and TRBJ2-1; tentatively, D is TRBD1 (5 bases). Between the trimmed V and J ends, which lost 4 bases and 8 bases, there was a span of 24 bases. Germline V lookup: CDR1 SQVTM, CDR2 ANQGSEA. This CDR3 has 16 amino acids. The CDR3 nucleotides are TGCAGCGTTGTCCCGAAGGGCAGGGTGATGGCGGATGAGCAGTTCTTC. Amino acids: CSVVPKGRVMADEQFF.

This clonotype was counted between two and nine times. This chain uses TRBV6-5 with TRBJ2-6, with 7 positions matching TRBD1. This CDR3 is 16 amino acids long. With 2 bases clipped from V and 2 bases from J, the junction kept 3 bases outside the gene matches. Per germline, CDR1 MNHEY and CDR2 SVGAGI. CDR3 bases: TGTGCCAGCAGTTACCCCACAGGGGCTGGGGCCAACGTCCTGACTTTC. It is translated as CASSYPTGAGANVLTF.

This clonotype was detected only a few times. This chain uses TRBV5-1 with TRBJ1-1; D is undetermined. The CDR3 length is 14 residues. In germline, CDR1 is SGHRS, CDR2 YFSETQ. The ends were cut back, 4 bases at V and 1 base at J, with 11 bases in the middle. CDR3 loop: CASSPGPGNTEAFF. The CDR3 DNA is TGCGCCAGCAGCCCCGGGCCGGGGAACACTGAAGCTTTCTTT.

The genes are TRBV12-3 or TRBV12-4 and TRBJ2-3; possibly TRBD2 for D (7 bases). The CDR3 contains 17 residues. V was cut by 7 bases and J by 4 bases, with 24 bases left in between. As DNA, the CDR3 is TGTGCCAGCACCCCGAGGGGGGGACGGTTAGCGGCAGATACGCAGTATTTT. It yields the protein CASTPRGGRLAADTQYF.

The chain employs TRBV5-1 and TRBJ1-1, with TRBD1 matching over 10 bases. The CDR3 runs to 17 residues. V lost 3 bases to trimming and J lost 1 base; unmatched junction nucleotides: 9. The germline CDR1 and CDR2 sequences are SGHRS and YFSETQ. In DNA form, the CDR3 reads TGCGCCAGCAGCTCCGGCCTGGGACAGGGGTGGAACACTGAAGCTTTCTTT. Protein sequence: CASSSGLGQGWNTEAFF. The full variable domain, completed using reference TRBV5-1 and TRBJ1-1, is KAGVTQTPRYLIKTRGQQVTLSCSPISGHRSVSWYQQTPGQGLQFLFEYFSETQRNKGNFPGRFSGRQFSNSRSEMNVSTLELGDSALYLCASSSGLGQGWNTEAFFGQGTRLTVV.

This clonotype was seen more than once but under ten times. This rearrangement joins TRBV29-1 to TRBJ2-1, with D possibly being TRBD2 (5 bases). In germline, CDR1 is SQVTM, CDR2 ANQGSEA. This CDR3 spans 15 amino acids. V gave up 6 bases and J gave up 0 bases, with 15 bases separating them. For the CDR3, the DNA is TGCAGCGTCATAGCGTCGGGCCGCTCCTACAATGAGCAGTTCTTC. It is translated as CSVIASGRSYNEQFF.

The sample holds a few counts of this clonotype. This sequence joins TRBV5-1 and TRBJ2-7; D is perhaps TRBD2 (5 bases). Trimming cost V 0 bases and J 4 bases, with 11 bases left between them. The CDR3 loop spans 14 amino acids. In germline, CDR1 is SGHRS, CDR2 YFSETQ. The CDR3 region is CASSLEERVYEQYF. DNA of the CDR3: TGCGCCAGCAGCTTGGAGGAGAGGGTATACGAGCAGTACTTC.

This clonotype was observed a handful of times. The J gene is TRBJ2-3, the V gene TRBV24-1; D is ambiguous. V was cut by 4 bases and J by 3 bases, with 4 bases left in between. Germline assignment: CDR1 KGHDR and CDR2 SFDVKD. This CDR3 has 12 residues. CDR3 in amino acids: CATSDSTDTQYF. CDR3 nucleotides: TGTGCCACCAGTGACTCTACAGATACGCAGTATTTT.

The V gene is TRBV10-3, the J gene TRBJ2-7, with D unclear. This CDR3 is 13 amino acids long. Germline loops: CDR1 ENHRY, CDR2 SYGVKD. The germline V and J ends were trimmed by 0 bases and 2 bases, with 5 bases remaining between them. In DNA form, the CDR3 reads TGTGCCATCAGTGAGTCATCCACCTACGAGCAGTACTTC. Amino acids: CAISESSTYEQYF.

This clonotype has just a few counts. For the CDR3, the DNA is TGCAGTGCTACCGCCCTAGCGGGGTTTTACAATGAGCAGTTCTTC. It specifies CSATALAGFYNEQFF. The chain joins TRBV20-1 to TRBJ2-1; 9 bases are a match to TRBD2. Trimming cost V 4 bases and J 4 bases; bases outside gene matches: 8. Germline CDR1 and CDR2: DFQATT and SNEGSKA (reference sequence). The CDR3 runs 15 residues.

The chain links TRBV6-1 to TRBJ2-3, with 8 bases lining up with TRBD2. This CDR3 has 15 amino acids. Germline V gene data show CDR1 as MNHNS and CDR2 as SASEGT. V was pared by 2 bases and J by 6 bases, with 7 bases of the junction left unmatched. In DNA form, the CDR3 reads TGTGCCAGCAGTGAACTAGCGGGCTCGGGGGATACGCAGTATTTT. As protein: CASSELAGSGDTQYF.

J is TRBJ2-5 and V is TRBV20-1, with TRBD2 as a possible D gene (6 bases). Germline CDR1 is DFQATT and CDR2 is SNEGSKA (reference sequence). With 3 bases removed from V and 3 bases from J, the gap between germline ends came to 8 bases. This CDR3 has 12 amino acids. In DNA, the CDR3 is TGCAGTGCTAGGCGGGGAGAAGAGACCCAGTACTTC. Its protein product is CSARRGEETQYF.

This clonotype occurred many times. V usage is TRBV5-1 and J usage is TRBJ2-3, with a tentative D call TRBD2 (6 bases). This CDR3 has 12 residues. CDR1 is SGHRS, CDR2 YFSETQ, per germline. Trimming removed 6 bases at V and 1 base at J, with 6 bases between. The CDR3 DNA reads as TGCGCCAGCACGGGGGGCACAGATACGCAGTATTTT. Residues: CASTGGTDTQYF.

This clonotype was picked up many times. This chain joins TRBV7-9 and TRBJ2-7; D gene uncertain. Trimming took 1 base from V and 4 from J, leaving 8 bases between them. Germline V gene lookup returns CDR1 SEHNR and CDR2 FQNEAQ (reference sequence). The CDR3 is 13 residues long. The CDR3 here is CASSLGVGYEQYF. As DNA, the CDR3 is TGTGCCAGCAGCTTAGGTGTGGGGTACGAGCAGTACTTC.

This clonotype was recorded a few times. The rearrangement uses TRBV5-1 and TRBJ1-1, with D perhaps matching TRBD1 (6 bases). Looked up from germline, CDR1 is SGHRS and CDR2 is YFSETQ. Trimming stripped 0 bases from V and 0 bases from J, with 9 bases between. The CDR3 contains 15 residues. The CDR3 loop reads CASSLGQGLNTEAFF. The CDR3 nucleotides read TGCGCCAGCAGCTTGGGGCAGGGGTTGAACACTGAAGCTTTCTTT.

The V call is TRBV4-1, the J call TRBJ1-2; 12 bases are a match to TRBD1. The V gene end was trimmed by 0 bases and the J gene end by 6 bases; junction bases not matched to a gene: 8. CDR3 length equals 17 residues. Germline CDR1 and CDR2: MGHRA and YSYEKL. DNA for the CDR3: TGCGCCAGCAGCCAAGAGGGGACAGGGGGCAAAGCGCATGGCTACACCTTC. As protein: CASSQEGTGGKAHGYTF.

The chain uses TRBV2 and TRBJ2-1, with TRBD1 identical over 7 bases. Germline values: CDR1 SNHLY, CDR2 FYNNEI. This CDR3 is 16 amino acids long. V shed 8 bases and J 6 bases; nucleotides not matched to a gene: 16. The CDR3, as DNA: TGTGCCAGCGATTCGCAAGTTTATGCAGGGGGCAATGAGCAGTTCTTC. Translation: CASDSQVYAGGNEQFF.

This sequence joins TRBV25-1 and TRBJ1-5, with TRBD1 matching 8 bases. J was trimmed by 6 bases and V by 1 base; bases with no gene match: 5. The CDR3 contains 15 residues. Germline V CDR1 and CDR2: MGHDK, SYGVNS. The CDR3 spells CASSESDRAFQPQHF. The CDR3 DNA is TGTGCCAGCAGTGAATCGGACAGGGCTTTTCAGCCCCAGCATTTT.

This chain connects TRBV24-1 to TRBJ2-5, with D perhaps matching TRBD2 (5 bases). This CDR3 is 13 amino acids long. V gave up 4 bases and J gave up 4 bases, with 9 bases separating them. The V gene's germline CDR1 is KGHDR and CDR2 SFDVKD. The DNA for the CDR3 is TGTGCCACCAGTGAAACAGAGGGAGAGACCCAGTACTTC. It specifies CATSETEGETQYF.

The CDR3 coding sequence is TGTGCCACCAGTGATACGGGACTAGCGGGAGGATCAGGGCAGTACTTC. Protein sequence: CATSDTGLAGGSGQYF. J is TRBJ2-7 and V is TRBV24-1; 15 nucleotides agree with TRBD2. With 3 bases clipped from V and 9 bases from J, the junction kept 8 bases outside the gene matches. Germline assignment: CDR1 KGHDR and CDR2 SFDVKD. The CDR3 sequence is 16 residues long.

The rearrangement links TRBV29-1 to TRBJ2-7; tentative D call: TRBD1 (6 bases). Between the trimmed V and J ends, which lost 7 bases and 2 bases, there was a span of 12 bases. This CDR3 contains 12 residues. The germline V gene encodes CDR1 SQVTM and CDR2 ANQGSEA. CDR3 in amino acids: CSAWTEAYEQYF. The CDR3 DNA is TGCAGCGCCTGGACAGAAGCCTACGAGCAGTACTTC.

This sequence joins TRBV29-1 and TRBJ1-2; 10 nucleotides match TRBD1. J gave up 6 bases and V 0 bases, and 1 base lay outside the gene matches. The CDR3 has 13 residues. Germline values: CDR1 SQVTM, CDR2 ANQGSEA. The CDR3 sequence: CSVEDGTGDGYTF. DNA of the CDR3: TGCAGCGTTGAAGATGGGACAGGGGATGGCTACACCTTC.

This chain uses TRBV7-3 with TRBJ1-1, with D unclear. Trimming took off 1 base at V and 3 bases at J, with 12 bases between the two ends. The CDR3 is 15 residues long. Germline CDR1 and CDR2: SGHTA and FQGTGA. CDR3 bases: TGTGCCAGCAGCTTAAAACCTCCGGGGTACACTGAAGCTTTCTTT. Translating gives CASSLKPPGYTEAFF.